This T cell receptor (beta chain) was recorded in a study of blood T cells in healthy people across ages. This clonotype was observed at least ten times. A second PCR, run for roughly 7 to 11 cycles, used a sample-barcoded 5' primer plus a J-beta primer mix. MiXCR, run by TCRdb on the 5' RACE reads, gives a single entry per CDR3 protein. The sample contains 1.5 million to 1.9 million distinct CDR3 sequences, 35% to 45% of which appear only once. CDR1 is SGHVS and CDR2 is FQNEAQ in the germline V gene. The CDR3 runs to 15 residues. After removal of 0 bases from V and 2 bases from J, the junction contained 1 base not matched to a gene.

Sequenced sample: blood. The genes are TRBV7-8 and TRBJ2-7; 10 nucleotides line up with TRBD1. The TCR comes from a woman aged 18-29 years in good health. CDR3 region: CASSLAGQGTYEQYF. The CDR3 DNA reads TGTGCCAGCAGCTTAGCGGGACAGGGGACCTACGAGCAGTACTTC.